This entry concerns a single T cell receptor beta chain. This clonotype was detected a few times. No antigen is known for it. No base quality values were provided; no much bigger clone lies one nucleotide off. The library was built by means of 5' RACE. Sequencing instrument: NextSeq 500. In the TCR library protocol, a unique molecular identifier was attached to each TCR cDNA molecule so that PCR and sequencing errors could be corrected. The published analysis was carried out like this. TCR identification, UMI-based error correction and CDR3 extraction were performed with Decombinator tools. TCRs above a frequency of 2 per 1,000, corresponding to the top 1% of the tumor frequency distribution, were defined as expanded. Expanded tumor TCRs statistically deemed absent (corrected P<0.05) from at least one tumor region were classed as regional, and all other expanded tumor TCRs were classed as ubiquitous. Renyi diversity was calculated using the R vegan package after each repertoire was subsampled 100 times to 5,000 TCRs. CDR3 similarity networks were built from amino acid triplet string-kernel similarity, with CDR3s being connected when pairwise similarity was above 0.82. TCRdb handled the public reads itself, with Q25 trimming in fastp and clone calling in MiXCR, and kept productive beta chains. Each entry merges the rows of one CDR3 protein and shows their most common DNA and genes. The V and J calls and clone size are TCRdb's, not the authors'. Present in this sample are more than 7,500 distinct CDR3 sequences, 8% to 10% of which were seen just once. The ten largest clonotypes hold about 13% of the sample.

What this sample's time point label stands for: sample taken at primary tumor resection. The donors were 65 to 85 patients from the lung TRACERx cohort who had early-stage, untreated non-small cell lung cancer. For TCR sequencing, whole RNA was extracted from tumor and nontumor lung tissue, or from cryopreserved PBMC samples, and no cell sorting was done. Only patients for whom sufficient RNA was available from at least two tumor regions were selected for TCR sequencing. Before selection, tumor and adjacent nontumor lung specimens were reviewed by a lung pathologist. The data are from a study of spatial heterogeneity in lung cancer (dated by TCRdb to about 2019). Regarding the research as a whole: Beta-chain transcripts were consistently detected in greater numbers than alpha-chain transcripts, which likely reflected higher beta-chain transcript abundance. The study linked features of the TCR repertoire to counts of nonsynonymous mutations, which were determined by whole-exome sequencing of tumor tissue. In tumor regions, TCR transcript counts showed a strong correlation with a T cell transcriptional module score from matched bulk RNA-seq. TCR alpha and beta repertoires were quantitatively compared across multiple tumor regions, matched nontumor lung and blood in non-small cell lung cancer. Both alpha and beta chains were TCR-sequenced in roughly 200 tumor regions, under 80 matched nontumor lung samples and some 50 PBMC samples obtained at surgery. In the raw uncorrected reads, each unique combination of TCR and UMI appeared more than ten times on average.

Study-level results and caveats: A correlation was observed between the number of expanded intratumoral alpha and beta TCRs and the tumor nonsynonymous mutation count. Counts of ubiquitous and regional expanded TCRs were found to correlate with counts of ubiquitous and regional nonsynonymous mutations, respectively. Additional single-cell paired TCR alpha and beta sequencing was considered necessary to confirm, at a functional level, the hypothesis that regional TCRs recognize regional mutations. Estimated TCR-seq coverage of tumor T cells was only 5.5% to 8% for alpha chains and about 14% for beta chains.

V is cut back by 4 bases and J by 0 bases, with 15 bases in the junction unmatched. The CDR3, cysteine through phenylalanine, is 20 amino acids long. Just CDR3 DNA is preserved here, 60 bases in frame from base 1. The germline V gene (reference sequence) supplies CDR1 MNHNY and CDR2 SVGAGI. Recombination linked TRBV6-6 to TRBJ2-3; a stretch of 11 junction bases matches TRBD2. The sequenced sample was lung tumor tissue, obtained at surgery. The receptor was derived from a female donor with early-stage non-small cell lung cancer. The nucleotide sequence reads as follows: TGTGCCAGCAGTTTTACTAGCGGGGGATCAACGACTGGGAGCACAGATACGCAGTATTTT. This gives the protein CASSFTSGGSTTGSTDTQYF.